Below are 8 T cell receptor beta chains sequenced from a single sample in a study of shared clonotypes between healthy human individuals. The repertoire was sequenced with immunoSEQ multiplex PCR; TCRdb's copy has only in-frame clones and lacks some. The sample lists some 600,000 clones; roughly 96% were seen once. Only CD45RO-negative cells positively selected for CCR7 counted as naive CD8 cells, so terminally differentiated effector memory CD45RA+ cells were excluded. Material for sequencing was naive CD8+ T cells sorted from blood. Receptors originate from a woman aged 30 to 39 in good health.

The V call is TRBV5-4, the J call TRBJ2-7; weak D call: TRBD2 (6 bases). The V end lost 4 bases, the J end lost 5 bases, and 10 bases lay between the germline ends. CDR3 size: 12 residues. Germline loops: CDR1 SGHNT, CDR2 YYREEE (reference sequence). Written as DNA, the CDR3 is TGTGCCAGCAGCACGGGGGACGACGAGCAGTACTTC. It specifies CASSTGDDEQYF.

This clone has a handful of counts. The chain couples TRBV27 to TRBJ1-5; possible D gene TRBD1, 5 bases. The CDR3 has 13 amino acids. The germline V and J ends were trimmed by 5 bases and 7 bases, with 12 bases remaining between them. Germline loops: CDR1 MNHEY, CDR2 SMNVEV (reference sequence). The CDR3 region has the DNA TGTGCCAGCAGTGCTGGACACAGGCAGCCCCAGCATTTT. Protein: CASSAGHRQPQHF.

The V and J genes are TRBV27 and TRBJ1-2, with D perhaps matching TRBD1 (5 bases). V lost 4 bases and J lost 4, with 19 bases in between. The CDR3 contains 16 residues. The germline CDR1 and CDR2 sequences are MNHEY and SMNVEV (reference sequence). CDR3 residues: CASSSIFGLGGYGYTF. The CDR3 DNA follows: TGTGCCAGCAGTTCGATTTTCGGACTGGGGGGCTATGGCTACACCTTC.

The genes are TRBV7-2 and TRBJ2-3; D is possibly TRBD2 (5 bases). The CDR3 totals 18 residues. V dropped 5 bases and J dropped 14 bases, with 35 bases sitting between them. CDR1 is SGHTA and CDR2 is FQGNSA in the germline V gene. The chain's CDR3 is CASSVRGLAITQDTSLYF. The CDR3 DNA follows: TGTGCCAGCAGCGTCCGAGGGCTCGCTATAACTCAAGACACCTCGCTGTATTTT.

This rearrangement joins TRBV28 to TRBJ1-1; no definite D call. The V end was cut by 7 bases, the J end by 11 bases, with 17 bases between. Germline V gives CDR1 MDHEN, CDR2 SYDVKM. CDR3 length: 12 residues. CDR3 protein: CASTPPTEQAFF. The CDR3 DNA reads TGTGCCAGCACCCCCCCTACCGAACAGGCTTTCTTT. The whole variable domain, filled in from reference TRBV28 and TRBJ1-1, reads DVKVTQSSRYLVKRTGEKVFLECVQDMDHENMFWYRQDPGLGLRLIYFSYDVKMKEKGDIPEGYSVSREKKERFSLILESASTNQTSMYLCASTPPTEQAFFGQGTRLTVV.

This chain uses TRBV30 with TRBJ1-1; 8 positions match TRBD1. The J segment lost 3 bases and the V segment lost 5 bases, leaving 8 bases of the junction unmatched. Looked up from germline, CDR1 is GTSNPN and CDR2 is SVGIG (reference sequence). The CDR3 extends over 14 amino acids. The CDR3 here is CAWVLQGGYTEAFF. CDR3 in DNA: TGTGCCTGGGTACTACAGGGGGGGTACACTGAAGCTTTCTTT.

The chain carries TRBV2 and TRBJ1-2, with TRBD1 identical over 8 bases. V lost 4 bases, J lost 7 bases, and 8 bases stayed unmatched. CDR1 is SNHLY and CDR2 is FYNNEI in the germline V gene. The CDR3 runs 14 residues. The CDR3: CASSGYPGGSGYTF. In DNA form, the CDR3 reads TGTGCCAGCAGTGGCTATCCAGGGGGCAGTGGCTACACCTTC.

This clone has more than one count but fewer than ten. Other DNA sequences within the sample encode an identical CDR3. DNA for the CDR3: TGTGCCAGCAGTTTGGGGACTGAAGCTTTCTTT. This sequence encodes CASSLGTEAFF. This chain connects TRBV27 to TRBJ1-1; no clear D gene. The CDR3 spans 11 residues. Germline CDR1 is MNHEY and CDR2 is SMNVEV (reference sequence). The germline V and J ends were trimmed by 3 bases and 5 bases, with 4 bases remaining between them.